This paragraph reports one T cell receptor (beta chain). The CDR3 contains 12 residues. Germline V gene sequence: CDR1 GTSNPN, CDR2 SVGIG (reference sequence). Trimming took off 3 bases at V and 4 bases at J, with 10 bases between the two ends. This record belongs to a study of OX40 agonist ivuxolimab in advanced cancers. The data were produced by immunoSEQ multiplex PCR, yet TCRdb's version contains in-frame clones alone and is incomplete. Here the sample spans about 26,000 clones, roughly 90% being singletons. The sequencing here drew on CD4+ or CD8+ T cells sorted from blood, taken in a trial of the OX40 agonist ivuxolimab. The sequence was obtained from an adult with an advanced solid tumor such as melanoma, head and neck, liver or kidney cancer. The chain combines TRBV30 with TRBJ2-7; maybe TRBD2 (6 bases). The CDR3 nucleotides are TGTGCCTGGAGCCCGGCGGGGTACGAGCAGTACTTC. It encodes CAWSPAGYEQYF.